A selection of T cell receptor beta chains follows, all from one sample in a study of STAT3 mutations in large granular lymphocyte leukemia. The table came from immunoSEQ multiplex PCR; TCRdb's copy has only in-frame clones and leaves some out. The sample shows 1,700 or so clones, around 60% of them seen only once. Sequenced sample: peripheral blood mononuclear cells. Source of these receptors: a man in his 60s with T-cell large granular lymphocyte leukemia. Some clones in this sample may be carry-over from other donors' samples. Both conserved end residues are trimmed from each CDR3. The D gene is left open where the match is weak.

CDR3 length	V gene	D gene	J gene	CDR3 protein
14	TRBV7-9	TRBD2	TRBJ2-1	ASSLWLAGRYNEQF
12	TRBV5-1	NA	TRBJ1-1	ASSLGQVNTEAF
12	TRBV25-1	TRBD1	TRBJ1-1	ACRRQGVNTEAF
14	TRBV12-5	NA	TRBJ1-4	ASGPGPDATNEKLF
12	TRBV2	TRBD2	TRBJ2-7	ASSVTSGRPEQY
12	TRBV27	NA	TRBJ2-7	ASSLQTRGYEQY
14	TRBV25-1	NA	TRBJ2-1	ASSEFISEMDNEQF
10	TRBV7-9	NA	TRBJ2-7	ASSLGGVEQY
13	TRBV7-9	NA	TRBJ2-1	ASSLYIPGWNEQF
15	TRBV5-1	NA	TRBJ2-6	ASSLRQLTSGANVLT
9	TRBV30	NA	TRBJ2-5	AWSVMETQY
14	TRBV6-5	TRBD2	TRBJ2-7	ASSYFSGTVSYEQY
10	TRBV18	NA	TRBJ1-2	ASSARSSGYT
11	TRBV7-9	NA	TRBJ2-7	ASSLSLSHEQY
12	TRBV9	NA	TRBJ1-1	ASSVASVNTEAF
14	TRBV27	TRBD1	TRBJ2-7	ASSLTPAGTGSEQY
12	TRBV27	NA	TRBJ2-1	ASSWREVGNEQF
11	TRBV5-1	NA	TRBJ2-7	ASSLAGTNEQY
13	TRBV30	TRBD1	TRBJ1-5	AWSVRGTAPRPQH
12	TRBV5-6	NA	TRBJ1-1	ASSLGSLYTEAF
13	TRBV6-5	TRBD2	TRBJ2-7	ASSYSASGSYEQY